This TCR beta chain was found in a study of shared clonotypes between healthy human individuals. General study findings and limits: Naive subsets typically showed greater estimated richness than memory subsets.

CDR3 length equals 15 residues. Germline trimming cut 5 bases from V and 5 bases from J; bases unmatched to any gene: 8. CDR1 and CDR2 (germline): SEHNR, FQNEAQ (reference sequence). Assay used: immunoSEQ multiplex PCR; TCRdb lists only in-frame clones, some missing. The data show under 1 million clones, just over 95% seen once. Only CD45RO-negative cells positively selected for CCR7 counted as naive CD8 cells, so terminally differentiated effector memory CD45RA+ cells were excluded. A note on this clone: Its antigen is as yet unknown.

The clonotype originates from a man younger than 40 in good health. The sample consisted of naive CD8+ T cells sorted from blood. The genes are TRBV7-9 and TRBJ1-5, with 8 bases lining up with TRBD1. The CDR3 region has the DNA TGTGCCAGCAGCGGACAGGGCCAGCGGGATCAGCCCCAGCATTTT. Its translation is CASSGQGQRDQPQHF.